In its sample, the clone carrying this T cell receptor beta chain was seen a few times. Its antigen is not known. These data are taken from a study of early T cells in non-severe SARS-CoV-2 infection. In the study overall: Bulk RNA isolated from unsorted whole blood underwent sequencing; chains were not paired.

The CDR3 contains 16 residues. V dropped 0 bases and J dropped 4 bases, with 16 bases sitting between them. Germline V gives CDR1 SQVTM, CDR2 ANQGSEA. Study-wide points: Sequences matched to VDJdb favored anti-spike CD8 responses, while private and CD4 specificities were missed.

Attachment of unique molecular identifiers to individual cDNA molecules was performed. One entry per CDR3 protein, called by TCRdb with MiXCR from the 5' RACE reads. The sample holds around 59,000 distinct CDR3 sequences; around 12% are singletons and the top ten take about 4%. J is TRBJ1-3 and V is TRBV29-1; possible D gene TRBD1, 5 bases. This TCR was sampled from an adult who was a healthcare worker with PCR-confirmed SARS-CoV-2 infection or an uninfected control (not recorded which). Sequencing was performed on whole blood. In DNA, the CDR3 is TGCAGCGTTGAAGATGGCCCCAGGACAATGGGAAACACCATATATTTT. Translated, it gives CSVEDGPRTMGNTIYF.